Each of the 29 T cell receptor beta chains below was sequenced from the same sample in a study of CXCR3-negative and CXCR3-positive naive CD8 T cells (dated 2019 in TCRdb). Reads for this sample came from a NextSeq 550. The Human TCR Profiling Kit (MiLaboratory) was used to make UMI-labeled 5' RACE TRB cDNA libraries. TCRdb reanalyzed the reads, keeping one entry per CDR3 protein sequence and omitting DNA. The sample table includes about 41,000 distinct CDR3 sequences. The ten biggest clones cover over 12% of the sample. Sequencing input: memory CD8+ T cells from blood. Interpreted using the paper, the cell subset or site label stands for: conventional CD8+ memory T cells (TMEM), sorted as controls. The receptors stem from a human donor in good health. Some clones in this sample may be carry-over from other donors' samples.

This chain uses TRBV30 with TRBJ1-1. The CDR3 is 15 residues long. Per the germline V gene, CDR1 is GTSNPN and CDR2 is SVGIG (reference sequence). This CDR3 is CAWSGGDRVYTEAFF.

This chain joins TRBV4-1 and TRBJ1-2; as DNA is missing, the TRBD1 call by TCRdb cannot be tested. The CDR3 has 15 amino acids. Germline lookup yields CDR1 MGHRA and CDR2 YSYEKL. CDR3 sequence: CASSQVTGQLYGYTF.

The chain recombines TRBV15 with TRBJ1-3; TCRdb designates TRBD1, a call that cannot be tested without DNA. Germline lookup yields CDR1 LNHNV and CDR2 YYDKDF (reference sequence). This CDR3 is 14 amino acids long. The CDR3 is CATSTSGIGNTIYF.

The chain is built from TRBV18 and TRBJ2-2. The CDR3 runs 19 residues. The germline V gene has CDR1 KGHSH and CDR2 LQKENI. The CDR3 sequence is CASSNGEPRYGRDAGELFF.

This sequence joins TRBV29-1 and TRBJ2-2. The CDR3 is 12 amino acids. CDR1 is SQVTM, CDR2 ANQGSEA, per germline. CDR3: CSVYLGTGELFF.

The rearrangement links TRBV2 to TRBJ2-2; with no DNA, the TCRdb D assignment of TRBD2 cannot be verified. In germline, CDR1 is SNHLY, CDR2 FYNNEI. The CDR3 length is 17 residues. CDR3 region: CASSVLSGSANTGELFF.

The chain combines TRBV14 with TRBJ2-2; lacking DNA, the TRBD1 call made by TCRdb goes unchecked. This CDR3 is built from 17 residues. CDR1 SGHDN and CDR2 FVKESK come from the germline V gene. The CDR3 spells CASSQEGGGGVSGELFF.

The chain recombines TRBV20-1 with TRBJ1-1; TCRdb reports TRBD1, a call that lacks DNA to check it against. There are 14 residues in the CDR3. CDR1 is DFQATT, CDR2 SNEGSKA, per germline (reference sequence). CDR3 loop: CSARGQGGDTEAFF.

The rearrangement joins TRBV29-1 to TRBJ2-7; the D call of TRBD1 rests on TCRdb alone, since no DNA is present to check it. Germline V lookup: CDR1 SQVTM, CDR2 ANQGSEA. This CDR3 has 13 amino acids. The CDR3 sequence is CSVPAEGAYEQYF.

This chain uses TRBV28 with TRBJ1-6; TCRdb proposes TRBD1, but this gene call is untestable without DNA. The CDR3 runs 14 residues. Germline V gives CDR1 MDHEN, CDR2 SYDVKM. CDR3 in amino acids: CASSLFQGSSPLHF.

The chain recombines TRBV5-6 with TRBJ2-1; TCRdb lists TRBD1, though no DNA is available to test this call. The CDR3 length is 17 residues. Per the germline V gene, CDR1 is SGHDT and CDR2 is YYEEEE. CDR3 sequence: CASRSTYGGDAYNEQFF.

Frequency places this clonotype as medium-sized. The V gene is TRBV7-6, the J gene TRBJ1-1. CDR1 and CDR2 from the germline V gene are SGHVS and FNYEAQ. The CDR3 spans 15 residues. The CDR3 loop is CASTPVATMNTEAFF.

The chain combines TRBV7-6 with TRBJ1-2. Per germline, CDR1 SGHVS and CDR2 FNYEAQ. This CDR3 contains 15 residues. The CDR3 protein is CASSSPREGHYGYTF.

This chain uses TRBV12-3 or TRBV12-4 with TRBJ1-2. The CDR3 sequence is 12 residues long. The chain's CDR3 is CASSFVEDGYTF.

V gene TRBV6-4 combines with J gene TRBJ2-7; with no DNA, the TCRdb D assignment of TRBD1 cannot be verified. Looked up from germline, CDR1 is MRHNA and CDR2 is SNTAGT. The CDR3 contains 15 residues. CDR3: CASSEGTGGSYEQYF.

The chain employs TRBV7-9 and TRBJ2-3; lacking DNA, the TRBD1 call made by TCRdb goes unchecked. Germline loops: CDR1 SEHNR, CDR2 FQNEAQ (reference sequence). This CDR3 has 17 residues. The CDR3 loop is CASSFFVGGASTDTQYF. Full variable domain (outside the CDR3, taken from reference TRBV7-9 and TRBJ2-3): DTGVSQNPRHKITKRGQNVTFRCDPISEHNRLYWYRQTLGQGPEFLTYFQNEAQLEKSRLLSDRFSAERPKGSFSTLEIQRTEQGDSAMYLCASSFFVGGASTDTQYFGPGTRLTVL.

Frequency places this clonotype as medium-sized. The J gene is TRBJ2-1, the V gene TRBV2. The CDR3 covers 14 residues. Germline CDR1 and CDR2: SNHLY and FYNNEI. CDR3 amino acids: CASSEGFLYNEQFF.

The J gene is TRBJ1-1, the V gene TRBV12-3 or TRBV12-4; the TRBD1 assignment by TCRdb is unverifiable without DNA. This CDR3 has 14 amino acids. The CDR3: CASRSGQANTEAFF.

This CDR3 is CASSYSDGTSQPQHF. The V call is TRBV6-2 or TRBV6-3, the J call TRBJ1-5; without DNA, the TCRdb call of TRBD1 cannot be checked. CDR1 and CDR2 (germline): MNHEY, SVGEGT. The CDR3 runs 15 residues.

The chain employs TRBV12-3 or TRBV12-4 and TRBJ2-7; no DNA is available, so the TRBD2 call from TCRdb remains unchecked. The length of the CDR3 is 13 residues. CDR3 in amino acids: CASSPGTSGGLTF.

The V call is TRBV23-1, the J call TRBJ2-3. TRBV23-1 is an ORF, with its function uncertain. CDR3 length: 14 amino acids. The CDR3 here is CASSQRFGIGTQYF.

The rearrangement joins TRBV29-1 to TRBJ2-7; the TCRdb call, TRBD1, lacks DNA for checking. The CDR3 sequence is 13 residues long. Germline CDR1 is SQVTM and CDR2 is ANQGSEA. The CDR3 loop reads CSVTGTTIYEQYF.

V gene TRBV12-3 or TRBV12-4 combines with J gene TRBJ2-1; TCRdb's D call of TRBD1 is untestable without DNA. The CDR3 runs 13 residues. The CDR3 sequence is CASSPGPYNEQFF.

J is TRBJ2-2 and V is TRBV19. The CDR3 spans 14 residues. Germline V gene data show CDR1 as LNHDA and CDR2 as SQIVND (reference sequence). The CDR3 region is CASSNADHTGELFF.

The rearrangement joins TRBV20-1 to TRBJ2-4; with no DNA, the TCRdb D assignment of TRBD1 cannot be verified. The CDR3 has 11 amino acids. In germline, CDR1 is DFQATT, CDR2 SNEGSKA (reference sequence). CDR3 sequence: CSASEGPLQYF.

This chain links TRBV27 with TRBJ1-2; checking the TCRdb D call of TRBD1 is not possible without DNA. The germline gives CDR1 MNHEY, CDR2 SMNVEV (reference sequence). The CDR3 consists of 13 residues. CDR3 in amino acids: CASSGDRVYGYTF.

The chain is built from TRBV29-1 and TRBJ1-1. Germline CDR1 SQVTM, CDR2 ANQGSEA. CDR3 length: 12 amino acids. This chain's CDR3 is CSVGGRNTEAFF. Full variable domain (missing parts from reference TRBV29-1 and TRBJ1-1): SAVISQKPSRDICQRGTSLTIQCQVDSQVTMMFWYRQQPGQSLTLIATANQGSEATYESGFVIDKFPISRPNLTFSTLTVSNMSPEDSSIYLCSVGGRNTEAFFGQGTRLTVV.

This rearrangement joins TRBV29-1 to TRBJ2-5; TCRdb picks TRBD1, but there is no DNA to check that call. The CDR3 covers 16 residues. Germline CDR1 SQVTM, CDR2 ANQGSEA. This chain's CDR3 is CSVEDNVDRVHDTQYF.

V gene TRBV27 combines with J gene TRBJ1-5; TCRdb's D call of TRBD1 is untestable without DNA. Germline CDR1 and CDR2: MNHEY and SMNVEV (reference sequence). The CDR3 consists of 15 residues. This CDR3 is CASPPGRDRNQPQHF.